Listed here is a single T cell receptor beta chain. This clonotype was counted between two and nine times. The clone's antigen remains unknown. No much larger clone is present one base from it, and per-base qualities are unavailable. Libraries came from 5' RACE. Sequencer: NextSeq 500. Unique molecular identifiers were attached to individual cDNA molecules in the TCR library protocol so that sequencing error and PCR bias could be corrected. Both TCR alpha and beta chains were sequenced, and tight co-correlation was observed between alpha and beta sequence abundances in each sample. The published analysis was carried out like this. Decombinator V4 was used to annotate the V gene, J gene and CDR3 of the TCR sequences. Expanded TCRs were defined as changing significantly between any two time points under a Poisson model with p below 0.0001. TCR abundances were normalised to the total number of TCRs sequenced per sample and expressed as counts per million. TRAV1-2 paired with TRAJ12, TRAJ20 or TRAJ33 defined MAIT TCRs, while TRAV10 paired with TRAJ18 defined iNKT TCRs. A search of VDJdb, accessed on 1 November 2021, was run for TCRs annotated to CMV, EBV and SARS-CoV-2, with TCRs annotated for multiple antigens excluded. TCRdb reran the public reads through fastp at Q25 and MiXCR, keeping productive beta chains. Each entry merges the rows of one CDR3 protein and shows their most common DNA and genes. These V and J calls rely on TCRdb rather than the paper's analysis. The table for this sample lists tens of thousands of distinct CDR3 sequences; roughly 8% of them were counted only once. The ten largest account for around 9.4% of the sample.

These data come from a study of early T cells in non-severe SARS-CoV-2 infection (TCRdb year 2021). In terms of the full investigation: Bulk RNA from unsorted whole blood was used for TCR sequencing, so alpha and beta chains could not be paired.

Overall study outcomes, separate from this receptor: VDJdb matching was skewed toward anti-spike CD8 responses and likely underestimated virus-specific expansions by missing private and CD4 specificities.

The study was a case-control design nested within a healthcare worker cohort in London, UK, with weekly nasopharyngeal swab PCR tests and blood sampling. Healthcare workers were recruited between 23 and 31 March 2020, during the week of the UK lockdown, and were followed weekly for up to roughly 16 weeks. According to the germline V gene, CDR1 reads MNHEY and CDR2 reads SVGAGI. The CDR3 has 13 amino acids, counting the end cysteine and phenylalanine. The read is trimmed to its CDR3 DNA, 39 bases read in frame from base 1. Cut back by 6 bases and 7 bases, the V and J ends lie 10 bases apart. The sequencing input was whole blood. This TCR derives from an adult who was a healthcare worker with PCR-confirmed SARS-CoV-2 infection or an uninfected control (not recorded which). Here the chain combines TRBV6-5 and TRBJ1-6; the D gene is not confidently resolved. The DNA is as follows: TGTGCCAGCAGGCGGACGGAAAATTCACCCCTCCACTTT. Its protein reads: CASRRTENSPLHF.